The source of this T cell receptor (beta chain) is a study of cytomegalovirus exposure and HLA in healthy donors. General study findings and limits: Later, an analysis found that TCR clusters from the first cohort tended to co-occur in the roughly 110 validation repertoires.

Regarding this clone: Its antigen is not identified.

Donors were drawn from the approximately 110-subject validation cohort, separate from the roughly 670-subject first cohort. CDR3 length: 13 residues. V was trimmed by 5 bases and J by 2 bases, leaving 9 bases between them. Germline CDR1 reads MNHNS; CDR2 reads SASEGT. Here immunoSEQ multiplex PCR was the method, and the copy in TCRdb shows in-frame clones only, minus some. Here the sample spans over 120,000 clones, approximately 89% being singletons. The sample was PBMCs. V is TRBV6-1 and J is TRBJ1-1; D ambiguous. The TCR was taken from a woman in her late teens or twenties in good health and CMV-seropositive. The CDR3 DNA sequence: TGTGCCAGCAGTTCACAGATAAACACTGAAGCTTTCTTT. Translating it yields CASSSQINTEAFF.